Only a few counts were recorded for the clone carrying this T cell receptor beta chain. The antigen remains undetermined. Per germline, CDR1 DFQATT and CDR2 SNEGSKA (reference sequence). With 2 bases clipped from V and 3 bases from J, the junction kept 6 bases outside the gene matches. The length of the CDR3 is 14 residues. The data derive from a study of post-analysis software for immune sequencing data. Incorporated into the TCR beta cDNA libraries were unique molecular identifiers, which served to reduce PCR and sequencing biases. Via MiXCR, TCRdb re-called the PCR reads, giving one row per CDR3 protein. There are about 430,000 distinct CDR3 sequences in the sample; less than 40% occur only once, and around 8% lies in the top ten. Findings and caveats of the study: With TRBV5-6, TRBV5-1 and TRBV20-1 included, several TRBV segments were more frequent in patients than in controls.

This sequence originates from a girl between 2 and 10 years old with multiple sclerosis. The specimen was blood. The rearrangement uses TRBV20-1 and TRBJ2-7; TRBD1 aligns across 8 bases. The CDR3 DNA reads TGCAGTGCTAGAATAAGGACAGGGAACTACGAGCAGTACTTC. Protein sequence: CSARIRTGNYEQYF.